A single sample gave rise to the 26 T cell receptor beta chains below, sequenced in a study of beta chain bispecific antibodies for T cell cancers. Expansion lasted 2 to 4 days, with either anti-CD3 antibody OKT3 or CD3/CD28 beads. TCRdb re-called the 5' RACE reads with MiXCR, one entry per CDR3 protein. The profile covers just over 20,000 distinct CDR3 sequences, with 2.6% appearing a single time and about 31% taken by the ten largest. These TCRs' antigens remain unknown. Study-wide findings and caveats: Normal T cells contributed less of the targeted TRBV signal than the leukemia cells did.

Source material: healthy donor T cells cultured with leukemia cells. These receptor sequences come from a human donor in good health. Some clones in this sample may be carry-over from other donors' samples.

This chain joins TRBV12-3 or TRBV12-4 and TRBJ2-7, with D maybe TRBD1 (5 bases). The CDR3 is made up of 11 amino acids. Trimming pared 4 bases from V and 9 bases from J, leaving 10 bases between. The CDR3 DNA reads as TGTGCCAGCAGTTCGCTTGACAGGCAGTACTTC. This encodes CASSSLDRQYF.

This clonotype appeared many times. This chain links TRBV5-1 with TRBJ2-1; 16 nucleotides match TRBD2. Germline V gives CDR1 SGHRS, CDR2 YFSETQ. CDR3 length: 17 amino acids. V lost 5 bases to trimming and J lost 6 bases; unmatched junction nucleotides: 8. CDR3 in amino acids: CASSLLGTSGGANEQFF. The CDR3 DNA follows: TGCGCCAGCAGTCTATTGGGGACTAGCGGGGGGGCCAATGAGCAGTTCTTC.

This clonotype was seen many times. This chain joins TRBV5-1 and TRBJ2-3; the D gene is possibly TRBD1 (6 bases). The CDR3 loop spans 14 amino acids. CDR1 is SGHRS and CDR2 is YFSETQ in the germline V gene. V was shortened by 4 bases and J by 1 base, with 10 bases between the two germline ends. In DNA, the CDR3 is TGCGCCAGCAGCCTGGGACATCGCACAGATACGCAGTATTTT. It translates to CASSLGHRTDTQYF.

This clonotype has a count of ten or more. CDR3: CASSLTQQGVGYGYTF. CDR3 nucleotides: TGTGCCAGCAGCTTAACGCAACAGGGGGTTGGCTATGGCTACACCTTC. V is TRBV7-3 and J is TRBJ1-2, with TRBD1 matching over 8 bases. V shed 0 bases and J 4 bases; nucleotides not matched to a gene: 7. Germline V CDR1 and CDR2: SGHTA, FQGTGA. The CDR3 contains 16 residues.

This clonotype was seen ten or more times. V usage is TRBV5-5 and J usage is TRBJ1-1, with 9 bases that match TRBD1. With 4 bases clipped from V and 4 bases from J, the junction kept 14 bases outside the gene matches. This CDR3 is built from 17 residues. Germline CDR1 and CDR2: SGHKS and YYEKEE (reference sequence). The CDR3 sequence: CASSPLTGTGFTTEAFF. The DNA of the CDR3 is TGTGCCAGCAGCCCCCTAACCGGGACAGGGTTTACCACTGAAGCTTTCTTT.

This clonotype was detected many times. The chain recombines TRBV7-9 with TRBJ1-1; D may be TRBD1 (5 bases). The germline V gene has CDR1 SEHNR and CDR2 FQNEAQ (reference sequence). V lost 4 bases and J lost 3, with 9 bases in between. The CDR3 length is 13 residues. The CDR3 region has the DNA TGTGCCAGCAGCTACCGAGGGGACACTGAAGCTTTCTTT. It encodes CASSYRGDTEAFF.

This clonotype was observed at least ten times. The chain is built from TRBV9 and TRBJ1-1, with 8 bases aligning to TRBD1. The CDR3 consists of 16 residues. The ends lost 0 bases at V and 3 bases at J; junction bases unmatched: 7. Germline V gives CDR1 SGDLS, CDR2 YYNGEE. The DNA for the CDR3 is TGTGCCAGCAGCGTAGGGGCAGGGGGCAGTGACACTGAAGCTTTCTTT. This codes for CASSVGAGGSDTEAFF.

This clonotype was picked up a small number of times. This chain uses TRBV5-8 with TRBJ2-3; D unresolved. The germline CDR1 and CDR2 sequences are SGHTS and YDEGEE. CDR3 length equals 16 residues. V was cut by 2 bases and J by 2 bases, with 15 bases left in between. The CDR3: CASSFLQLEDTDTQYF. The CDR3, as DNA: TGTGCCAGCAGCTTTCTTCAGTTAGAAGACACAGATACGCAGTATTTT.

This clonotype has at least ten counts. The chain recombines TRBV10-3 with TRBJ2-7; maybe TRBD1 (6 bases). Germline V gene sequence: CDR1 ENHRY, CDR2 SYGVKD. CDR3 length: 13 residues. V lost 5 bases to trimming and J lost 7 bases, with 15 bases between them. The CDR3 bases are TGTGCCATCAGTCCTGGTCAGGGGAGTGAGCAGTACTTC. Translation gives CAISPGQGSEQYF.

Ten or more counts support this clonotype. The J gene is TRBJ2-2, the V gene TRBV4-1; D perhaps matches TRBD2 (6 bases). The CDR3 is made up of 15 amino acids. Between the trimmed V and J ends, which lost 7 bases and 6 bases, there was a span of 18 bases. Germline CDR1 and CDR2: MGHRA and YSYEKL. CDR3 DNA sequence: TGCGCCAGCACCCTGGAGGGGAACCAAGCCGGGGAGCTGTTTTTT. Its translation is CASTLEGNQAGELFF.

This clonotype was observed many times. V usage is TRBV19 and J usage is TRBJ1-2; the match to TRBD1 covers 8 bases. This CDR3 is built from 13 residues. V trimming: 10 bases; J trimming: 4 bases; junction bases outside the gene matches: 8. CDR1 and CDR2 from the germline V gene are LNHDA and SQIVND (reference sequence). CDR3 region: CATHPGGLYGYTF. The CDR3 DNA follows: TGTGCCACCCACCCAGGGGGCCTCTATGGCTACACCTTC.

This clonotype was found a few times. V is TRBV15 and J is TRBJ2-4; 8 nucleotides align to TRBD1. This CDR3 has 15 amino acids. The germline gives CDR1 LNHNV, CDR2 YYDKDF (reference sequence). The trim removed 1 base at V and 9 bases at J, leaving 8 bases unmatched. The CDR3 loop reads CATSRAKTGEVIQYF. CDR3 DNA: TGTGCCACCAGCAGAGCAAAGACAGGGGAGGTCATTCAGTACTTC. The whole variable domain, filled in from reference TRBV15 and TRBJ2-4, reads DAMVIQNPRYQVTQFGKPVTLSCSQTLNHNVMYWYQQKSSQAPKLLFHYYDKDFNNEADTPDNFQSRRPNTSFCFLDIRSPGLGDTAMYLCATSRAKTGEVIQYFGAGTRLSVL.

This clonotype was observed a few times. The V call is TRBV6-1, the J call TRBJ2-7; D might be TRBD1 (5 bases). Deletions cut 5 bases from V and 4 bases from J, with 15 bases between. The CDR3 is made up of 14 amino acids. Germline V gene data show CDR1 as MNHNS and CDR2 as SASEGT. CDR3 nucleotide sequence: TGTGCCAGCAGTATGGCTTTAGGGGCATACGAGCAGTACTTC. Its protein is CASSMALGAYEQYF.

In regard to this clonotype: Since a much larger clone is just one base distant, this may be a read error. This sequence joins TRBV28 and TRBJ1-2; tentative D call: TRBD1 (5 bases). CDR3 length: 14 amino acids. The germline CDR1 and CDR2 sequences are MDHEN and SYDVKM. In DNA form, the CDR3 reads TGTGCCGGCAGCCCCCGGGGGGAGGTCTATGGCTACACCTTC. Amino acid sequence: CAGSPRGEVYGYTF.

The chain has TRBV10-2 and TRBJ2-2; D remains unclear. CDR1 and CDR2 (germline): WSHSY, SAAADI. Between the trimmed V and J ends, which lost 7 bases and 3 bases, there was a span of 15 bases. The CDR3 sequence is 15 residues long. The CDR3 here is CASIRSLLYTGELFF. Here the CDR3 DNA reads TGCGCCAGCATCAGATCTTTGCTGTACACCGGGGAGCTGTTTTTT.

There are many counts of this clonotype. This chain uses TRBV4-1 with TRBJ2-7; D remains ambiguous. The CDR3 is 13 residues long. Germline V gene data show CDR1 as MGHRA and CDR2 as YSYEKL. V gave up 4 bases and J gave up 2 bases, with 9 bases separating them. The CDR3 DNA sequence: TGCGCCAGCAGCCCAGGACCGGCCTACGAGCAGTACTTC. Its translation is CASSPGPAYEQYF.

This clonotype was seen many times. This rearrangement joins TRBV5-1 to TRBJ2-2, with D maybe TRBD1 (6 bases). The CDR3 totals 16 residues. Looked up from germline, CDR1 is SGHRS and CDR2 is YFSETQ. Trimming took off 4 bases at V and 4 bases at J, with 17 bases between the two ends. The CDR3: CASSSRTVRGTGELFF. DNA of the CDR3: TGCGCCAGCAGCAGCCGGACAGTCCGCGGCACCGGGGAGCTGTTTTTT.

There are a few counts of this clonotype. The chain recombines TRBV15 with TRBJ1-5; D might be TRBD1 (5 bases). The CDR3 loop spans 15 amino acids. Germline V CDR1 and CDR2: LNHNV, YYDKDF (reference sequence). The V and J ends lost 5 bases and 6 bases respectively, with 17 bases between them. CDR3 loop: CATSSTTGPGQPQHF. As DNA, the CDR3 is TGTGCCACCAGCTCTACTACAGGTCCGGGTCAGCCCCAGCATTTT.

Many counts were recorded for this clonotype. This sequence joins TRBV6-6 and TRBJ2-3; D gene unclear. There are 13 residues in the CDR3. V was clipped by 6 bases and J by 5 bases, with 12 bases between them. Germline V gene sequence: CDR1 MNHNY, CDR2 SVGAGI (reference sequence). As DNA, the CDR3 is TGTGCCAGCAGCGACACCGCGAGAGATACGCAGTATTTT. Encoded protein: CASSDTARDTQYF.

This clonotype was picked up a small number of times. A much larger clone sits a single nucleotide away, making a read error possible. The CDR3 region is CAGSPRSAGEDTDTQYF. The CDR3, as DNA: TGTGCCGGCAGCCCCAGGTCGGCGGGGGAGGACACAGATACGCAGTATTTT. V and J are TRBV7-8 and TRBJ2-3; 7 bases line up with TRBD2. Germline assignment: CDR1 SGHVS and CDR2 FQNEAQ. This CDR3 is 17 amino acids long. Filled out from reference TRBV7-8 and TRBJ2-3, the complete variable domain reads GAGVSQSPRYKVAKRGQDVALRCDPISGHVSLFWYQQALGQGPEFLTYFQNEAQLDKSGLPSDRFFAERPEGSVSTLKIQRTQQEDSAVYLCAGSPRSAGEDTDTQYFGPGTRLTVL.

This clonotype was seen ten or more times. V and J are TRBV6-6 and TRBJ2-2; the match to TRBD1 covers 9 bases. The CDR3 contains 16 residues. Germline CDR1 and CDR2: MNHNY and SVGAGI (reference sequence). The V and J ends lost 5 bases and 1 base, in that order; junction bases with no gene match: 5. For the CDR3, the DNA is TGTGCCAGCAGTCTCACAGGGGGCTGGAACACCGGGGAGCTGTTTTTT. Translated: CASSLTGGWNTGELFF.

This clonotype was recorded a few times. This chain links TRBV20-1 with TRBJ1-2; D may be TRBD1 (5 bases). The CDR3 length is 13 residues. Per the germline V gene, CDR1 is DFQATT and CDR2 is SNEGSKA (reference sequence). Deletions cut 3 bases from V and 4 bases from J, with 12 bases between. The CDR3 protein is CSASTRDRYGYTF. In nucleotides, the CDR3 is TGCAGTGCTAGTACCAGGGATCGCTATGGCTACACCTTC.

This clonotype appeared many times. The V gene is TRBV13, the J gene TRBJ1-5; D remains unclear. The length of the CDR3 is 14 residues. CDR1 PRHDT and CDR2 FYEKMQ come from the germline V gene (reference sequence). Trimming cost V 0 bases and J 3 bases, with 6 bases left between them. As DNA, the CDR3 is TGTGCCAGCAGCTTAGGGGGGATCAATCAGCCCCAGCATTTT. Encoded protein: CASSLGGINQPQHF.

Points on this clonotype: This may be a read error, as it is one base from a much larger clone. The V gene is TRBV5-6, the J gene TRBJ1-1; TRBD1 might be the D (5 bases). CDR3 size: 14 residues. Per germline, CDR1 SGHDT and CDR2 YYEEEE. CDR3 coding DNA: TGTGCCAGCAGCTTGGACGGGGGGAACACTGAAGCTTACTTT. Amino acids: CASSLDGGNTEAYF.

The rearrangement joins TRBV29-1 to TRBJ2-2; 10 bases align to TRBD2. The CDR3 spans 14 residues. In germline, CDR1 is SQVTM, CDR2 ANQGSEA. V shed 7 bases and J 1 base; nucleotides not matched to a gene: 3. This CDR3 reads CSGRTSGNTGELFF. DNA of the CDR3: TGCAGCGGGAGGACTAGCGGGAACACCGGGGAGCTGTTTTTT.

In its sample, this clonotype was seen many times. The chain links TRBV7-3 to TRBJ2-3, with D possibly being TRBD2 (6 bases). Trimming cost V 3 bases and J 1 base, with 14 bases left between them. CDR1 and CDR2 (germline): SGHTA, FQGTGA. The CDR3 runs to 16 residues. CDR3 coding DNA: TGTGCCAGCAGCTTCGGGACTTCCTTGGGCACAGATACGCAGTATTTT. This translates into CASSFGTSLGTDTQYF.